Listed below are T cell receptor beta chains from one sample, sequenced in a study of shared clonotypes between healthy human individuals. Only in-frame clones appear in the TCRdb table, and some are missing; sequencing was by immunoSEQ multiplex PCR. Among around 2.1 million clones listed, about 92% were seen once. The sample comprised naive CD8+ T cells from PBMCs. The receptors originated from a man younger than 30 in good health. Some clones in this sample may be carry-over from other donors' samples. Both conserved end residues are part of each CDR3. The order of the fields is J gene, V gene, D gene, CDR3 DNA, CDR3 protein. D genes are given only for firm matches.

TRBJ1-2 TRBV6-5 TRBD1 TGTGCCAGCAGCCAAACCGGGACAGGGGAAGGCTACACCTTC CASSQTGTGEGYTF
TRBJ1-1 TRBV19 . TGTGCCAGCCAGGCTGGGGCGACTGAAGCTTTCTTT CASQAGATEAFF
TRBJ2-7 TRBV10-3 . TGTGCCATCAGCAAAAGGACGGTTAGCTCCTACGAGCAGTACTTC CAISKRTVSSYEQYF
TRBJ2-7 TRBV7-2 TRBD1 TGTGCCAGCAGCCAATTGACAGGGGGCGCGGACGAGCAGTACTTC CASSQLTGGADEQYF
TRBJ2-5 TRBV7-6 TRBD1 TGTGCCAGCACCGTCGACAGGGTTACTGGGGAGACCCAGTACTTC CASTVDRVTGETQYF
TRBJ2-1 TRBV5-1 . TGCGCCAGCAGCTTGGCTGGAAATGAGCAGTTCTTC CASSLAGNEQFF
TRBJ2-7 TRBV6-5 TRBD1 TGTGCCAGCAGTTTCGCCGACAGGGGCTACGAGCAGTACTTC CASSFADRGYEQYF
TRBJ2-2 TRBV7-2 . TGTGCCAGCAGCTCCGGGACAACGAACACCGGGGAGCTGTTTTTT CASSSGTTNTGELFF
TRBJ2-7 TRBV7-7 . TGTGCCAGCAGCCCCGCAAGGGGCTCTTACGAGCAGTACTTC CASSPARGSYEQYF
TRBJ2-1 TRBV7-6 TRBD2 TGTGCCAGCAGCTTAGATGACGGAGGCGGGGGCAATGAGCAGTTCTTC CASSLDDGGGGNEQFF
TRBJ2-3 TRBV9 TRBD2 TGTGCCAGCAGCCCAGGACTAGCGGGAGTTTCTGATACGCAGTATTTT CASSPGLAGVSDTQYF
TRBJ2-7 TRBV4-1 TRBD2 TGCGCCAGCAGCCAAGACGGACTAGCGAGTCGCGAGCAGTACTTC CASSQDGLASREQYF
TRBJ1-2 TRBV19 . TGTGCCAGTAGTACTTTGCCAGGCATAAACTATGGCTACACCTTC CASSTLPGINYGYTF